These 5 T cell receptor beta chains share one sample of origin, sequenced in a study of blood T cells in healthy people across ages. Next came a second PCR, run for roughly 6 to 11 cycles, which used a sample-barcoded 5' primer along with a J-beta primer mix. TCRdb reanalysed the 5' RACE reads using MiXCR and keeps one entry per CDR3 protein. Among over 1,300,000 distinct CDR3 sequences listed, approximately 60% were seen once. Material: blood. All receptors come from a man between 18 and 29 years old in good health.

This clonotype was seen more than once but under ten times. The gene calls are TRBV10-3 and TRBJ1-6; the match to TRBD1 covers 9 bases. This CDR3 is 16 amino acids long. CDR1 is ENHRY, CDR2 SYGVKD, per germline. V was clipped by 5 bases and J by 8 bases; unmatched bases: 10. CDR3 protein: CAISQSKGTGYSPLHF. The CDR3 region has the DNA TGTGCCATCAGTCAAAGTAAAGGGACAGGGTATTCACCCCTCCACTTT.

This clonotype showed up just a few times. This chain connects TRBV6-5 to TRBJ1-2; D perhaps matches TRBD1 (5 bases). CDR1 and CDR2 (germline): MNHEY, SVGAGI. This CDR3 has 14 residues. The germline V and J ends were trimmed by 6 bases and 7 bases, with 18 bases remaining between them. CDR3 amino acids: CASSRGEILGGYTF. DNA for the CDR3: TGTGCCAGCAGCCGGGGGGAGATTCTGGGTGGCTACACCTTC.

The chain combines TRBV25-1 with TRBJ2-5, with 9 bases lining up with TRBD1. The DNA end is more similar to TRBJ2-7, so the J call may be wrong. Germline V gene sequence: CDR1 MGHDK, CDR2 SYGVNS. CDR3 size: 14 residues. The DNA of the CDR3 is TGTGCCAGCAGCACAGGGGGCAGTGGGTACGAGCAGTACTTC. This gives the protein CASSTGGSGYEQYF.

A few counts support this clonotype. The V and J genes are TRBV20-1 and TRBJ2-7, with a tentative D call TRBD1 (6 bases). The CDR3 totals 13 residues. V lost 1 base and J lost 5, with 12 bases in between. The germline gives CDR1 DFQATT, CDR2 SNEGSKA (reference sequence). CDR3 sequence reads: CSARGNRANEQYF. The CDR3 nucleotides read TGCAGTGCTAGAGGGAACAGGGCTAACGAGCAGTACTTC.

Only one count was recorded for this clonotype. CDR3 sequence (DNA): TGTGCCAGCAGTTTAGCGGGGCCCAACAATGAGCAGTTCTTC. The encoded protein is CASSLAGPNNEQFF. The chain employs TRBV6-6 and TRBJ2-1; 8 bases fit TRBD2. This CDR3 has 14 amino acids. Trimming removed 4 bases from V and 5 bases from J; junction bases left unmatched: 4. Germline CDR1 is MNHNY and CDR2 is SVGAGI (reference sequence).